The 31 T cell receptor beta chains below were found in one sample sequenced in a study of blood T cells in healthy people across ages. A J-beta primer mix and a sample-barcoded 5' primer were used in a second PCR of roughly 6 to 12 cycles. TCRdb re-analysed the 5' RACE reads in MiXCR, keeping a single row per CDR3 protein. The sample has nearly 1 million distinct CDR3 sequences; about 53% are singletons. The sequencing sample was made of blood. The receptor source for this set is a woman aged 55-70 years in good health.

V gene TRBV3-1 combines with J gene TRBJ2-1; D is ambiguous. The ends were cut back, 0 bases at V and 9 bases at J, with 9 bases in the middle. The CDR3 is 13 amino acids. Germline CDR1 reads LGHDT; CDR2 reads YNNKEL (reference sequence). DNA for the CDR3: TGTGCCAGCAGCCAAGAGGTCCGCGGTGAGCAGTTCTTC. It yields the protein CASSQEVRGEQFF.

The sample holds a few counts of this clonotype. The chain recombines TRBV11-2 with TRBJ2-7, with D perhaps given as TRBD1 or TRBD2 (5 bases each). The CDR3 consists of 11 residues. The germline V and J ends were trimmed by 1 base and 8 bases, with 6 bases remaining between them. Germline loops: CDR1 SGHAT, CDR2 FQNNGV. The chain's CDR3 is CASSLGGKQYF. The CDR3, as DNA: TGTGCCAGCAGCTTAGGGGGGAAGCAGTACTTC.

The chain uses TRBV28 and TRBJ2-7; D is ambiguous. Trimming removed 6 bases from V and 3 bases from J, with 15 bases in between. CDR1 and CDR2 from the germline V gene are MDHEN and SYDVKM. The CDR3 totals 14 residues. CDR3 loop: CASRDGRTLYEQYF. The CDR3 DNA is TGTGCCAGCAGAGACGGACGGACCCTCTACGAGCAGTACTTC.

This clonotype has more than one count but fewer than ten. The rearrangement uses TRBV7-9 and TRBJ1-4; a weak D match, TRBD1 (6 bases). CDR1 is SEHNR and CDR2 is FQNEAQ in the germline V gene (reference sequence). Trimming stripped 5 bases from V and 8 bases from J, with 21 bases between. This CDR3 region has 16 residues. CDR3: CASSRPFGQSEEKLFF. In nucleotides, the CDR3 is TGTGCCAGCAGCCGACCCTTCGGACAGTCTGAGGAAAAACTGTTTTTT.

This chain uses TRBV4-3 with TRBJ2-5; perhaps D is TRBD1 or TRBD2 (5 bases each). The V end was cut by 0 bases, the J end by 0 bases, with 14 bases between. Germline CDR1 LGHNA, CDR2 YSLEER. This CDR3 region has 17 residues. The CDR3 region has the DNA TGCGCCAGCAGCCAAGAGTTAGCGTGGGGGTACCAAGAGACCCAGTACTTC. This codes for CASSQELAWGYQETQYF.

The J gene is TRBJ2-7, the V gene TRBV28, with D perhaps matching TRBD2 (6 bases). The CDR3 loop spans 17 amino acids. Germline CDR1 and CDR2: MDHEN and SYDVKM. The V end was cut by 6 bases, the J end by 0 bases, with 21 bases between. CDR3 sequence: CASSPRPTGVSSYEQYF. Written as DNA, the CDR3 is TGTGCCAGCAGCCCTCGACCGACGGGGGTGAGCTCCTACGAGCAGTACTTC.

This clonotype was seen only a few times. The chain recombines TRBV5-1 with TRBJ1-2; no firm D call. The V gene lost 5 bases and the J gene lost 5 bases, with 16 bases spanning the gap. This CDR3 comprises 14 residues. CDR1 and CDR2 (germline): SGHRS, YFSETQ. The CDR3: CASRFGNRAYGYTF. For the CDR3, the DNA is TGCGCCAGCAGGTTCGGCAATAGGGCTTATGGCTACACCTTC.

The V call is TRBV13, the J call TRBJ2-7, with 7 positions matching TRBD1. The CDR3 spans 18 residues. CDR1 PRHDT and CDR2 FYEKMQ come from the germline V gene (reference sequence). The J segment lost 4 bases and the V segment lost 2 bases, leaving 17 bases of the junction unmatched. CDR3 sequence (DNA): TGTGCCAGCAGCTTAAGAACGTGGGGGACAGAGAAAATTTACGAGCAGTACTTC. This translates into CASSLRTWGTEKIYEQYF. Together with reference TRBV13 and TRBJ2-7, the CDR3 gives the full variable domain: AAGVIQSPRHLIKEKRETATLKCYPIPRHDTVYWYQQGPGQDPQFLISFYEKMQSDKGSIPDRFSAQQFSDYHSELNMSSLELGDSALYFCASSLRTWGTEKIYEQYFGPGTRLTVT.

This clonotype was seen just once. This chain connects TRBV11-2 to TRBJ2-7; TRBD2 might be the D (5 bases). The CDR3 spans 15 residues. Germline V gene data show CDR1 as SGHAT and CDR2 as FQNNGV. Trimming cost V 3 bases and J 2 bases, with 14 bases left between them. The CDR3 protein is CASSLTNADPYEQYF. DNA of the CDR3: TGTGCCAGCAGCTTGACTAACGCAGACCCCTACGAGCAGTACTTC.

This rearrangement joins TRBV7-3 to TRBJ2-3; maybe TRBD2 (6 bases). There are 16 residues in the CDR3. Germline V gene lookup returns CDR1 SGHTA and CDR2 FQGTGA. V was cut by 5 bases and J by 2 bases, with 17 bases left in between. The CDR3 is CASSPSVMRDTDTQYF. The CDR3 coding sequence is TGTGCCAGCAGCCCCTCCGTGATGCGGGACACAGATACGCAGTATTTT.

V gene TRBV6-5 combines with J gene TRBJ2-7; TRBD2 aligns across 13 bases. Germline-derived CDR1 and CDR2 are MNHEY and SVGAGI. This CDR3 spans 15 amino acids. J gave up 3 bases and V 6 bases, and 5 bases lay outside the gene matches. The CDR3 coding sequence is TGTGCCAGCAGCCACACTAGCGGGAGGGACTACGAGCAGTACTTC. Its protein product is CASSHTSGRDYEQYF.

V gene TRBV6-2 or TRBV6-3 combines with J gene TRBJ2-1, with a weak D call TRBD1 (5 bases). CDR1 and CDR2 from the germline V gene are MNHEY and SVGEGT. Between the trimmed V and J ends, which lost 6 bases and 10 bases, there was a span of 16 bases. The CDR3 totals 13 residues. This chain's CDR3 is CASSLTQGREQFF. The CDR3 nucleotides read TGTGCCAGCAGCCTCACCCAGGGCAGGGAGCAGTTCTTC.

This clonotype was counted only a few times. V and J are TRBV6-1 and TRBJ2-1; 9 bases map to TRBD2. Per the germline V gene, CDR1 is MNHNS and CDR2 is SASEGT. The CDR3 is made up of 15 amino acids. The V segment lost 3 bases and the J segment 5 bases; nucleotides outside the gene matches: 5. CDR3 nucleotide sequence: TGTGCCAGCAGTGATCGGCTAGCGGGAAACAATGAGCAGTTCTTC. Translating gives CASSDRLAGNNEQFF.

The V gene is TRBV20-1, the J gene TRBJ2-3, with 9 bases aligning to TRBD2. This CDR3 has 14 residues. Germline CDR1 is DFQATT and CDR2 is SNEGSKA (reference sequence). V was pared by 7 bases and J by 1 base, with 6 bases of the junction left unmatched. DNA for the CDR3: TGCAGTGTCGAAGCGGGAGGTGGCACAGATACGCAGTATTTT. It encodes CSVEAGGGTDTQYF.

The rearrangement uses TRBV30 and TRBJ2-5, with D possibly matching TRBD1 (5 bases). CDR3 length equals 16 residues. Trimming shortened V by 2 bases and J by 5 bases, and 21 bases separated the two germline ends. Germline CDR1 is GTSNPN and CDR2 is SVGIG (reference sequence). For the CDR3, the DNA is TGTGCCTGGAGTATTAGGGGTCCGTGGGTTAGGGAGACCCAGTACTTC. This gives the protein CAWSIRGPWVRETQYF.

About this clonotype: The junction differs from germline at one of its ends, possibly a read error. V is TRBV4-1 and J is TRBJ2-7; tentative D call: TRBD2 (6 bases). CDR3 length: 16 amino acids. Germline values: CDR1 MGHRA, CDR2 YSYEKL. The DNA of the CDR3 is TGCGCCAGCAGCCAAGATGGAGCGGGTCCTTCCTACGAGCAGCACTTC. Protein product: CASSQDGAGPSYEQHF.

The CDR3 DNA reads TGTGCCAGCAGACGGTACCAGGGCAATGAGCAGTACTTC. Protein: CASRRYQGNEQYF. The rearrangement joins TRBV28 to TRBJ2-5, with D perhaps TRBD1 (5 bases). Germline V gene data show CDR1 as MDHEN and CDR2 as SYDVKM. There are 13 residues in the CDR3. V dropped 6 bases and J dropped 11 bases, with 19 bases sitting between them.

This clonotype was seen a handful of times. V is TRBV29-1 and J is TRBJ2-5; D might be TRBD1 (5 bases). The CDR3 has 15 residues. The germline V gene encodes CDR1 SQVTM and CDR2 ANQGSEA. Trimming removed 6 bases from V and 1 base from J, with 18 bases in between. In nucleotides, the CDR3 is TGCAGCGTAGAGGACGGCTGGGGCTCCCAAGAGACCCAGTACTTC. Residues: CSVEDGWGSQETQYF.

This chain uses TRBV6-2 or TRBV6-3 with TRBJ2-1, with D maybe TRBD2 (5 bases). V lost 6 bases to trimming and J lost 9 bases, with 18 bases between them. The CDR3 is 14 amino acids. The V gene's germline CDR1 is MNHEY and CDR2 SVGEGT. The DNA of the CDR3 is TGTGCCAGCAGACCCCCGGCGGGTCTTCGTGAGCAGTTCTTC. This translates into CASRPPAGLREQFF.

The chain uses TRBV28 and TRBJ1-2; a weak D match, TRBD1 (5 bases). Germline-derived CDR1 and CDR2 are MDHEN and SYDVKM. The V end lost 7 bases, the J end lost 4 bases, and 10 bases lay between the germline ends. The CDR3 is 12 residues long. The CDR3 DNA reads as TGTGCCAGCAACACCGGGGGCTATGGCTACACCTTC. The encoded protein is CASNTGGYGYTF.

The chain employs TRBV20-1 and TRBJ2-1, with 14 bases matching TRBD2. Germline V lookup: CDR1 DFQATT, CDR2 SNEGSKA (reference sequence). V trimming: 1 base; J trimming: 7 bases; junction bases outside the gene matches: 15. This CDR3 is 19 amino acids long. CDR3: CSARAGTSGSLIPNNEQFF. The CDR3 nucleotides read TGCAGTGCTAGAGCCGGGACTAGCGGGAGTTTAATCCCGAATAATGAGCAGTTCTTC.

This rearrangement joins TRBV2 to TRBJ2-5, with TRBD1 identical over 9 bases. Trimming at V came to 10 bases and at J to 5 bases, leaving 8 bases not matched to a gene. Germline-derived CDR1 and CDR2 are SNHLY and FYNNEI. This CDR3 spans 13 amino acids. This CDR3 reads CAIGQGNMETQYF. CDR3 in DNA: TGTGCCATCGGACAGGGGAATATGGAGACCCAGTACTTC.

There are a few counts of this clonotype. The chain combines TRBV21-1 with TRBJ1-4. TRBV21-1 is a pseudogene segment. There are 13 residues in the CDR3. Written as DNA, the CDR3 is TGTGCCAGCCCGAACGGAGAGAATGAAAAACTGTTTTTT. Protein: CASPNGENEKLFF.

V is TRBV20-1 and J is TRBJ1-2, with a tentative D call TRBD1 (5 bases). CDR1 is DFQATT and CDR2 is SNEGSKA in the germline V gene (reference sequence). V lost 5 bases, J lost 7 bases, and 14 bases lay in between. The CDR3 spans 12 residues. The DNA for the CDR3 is TGCAGTGCTCCATCGGGGGGTGTTGGCTACACCTTC. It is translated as CSAPSGGVGYTF.

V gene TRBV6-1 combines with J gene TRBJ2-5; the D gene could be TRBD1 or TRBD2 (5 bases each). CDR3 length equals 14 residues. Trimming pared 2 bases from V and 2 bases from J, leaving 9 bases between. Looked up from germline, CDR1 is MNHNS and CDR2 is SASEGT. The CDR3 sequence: CASSETWGQETQYF. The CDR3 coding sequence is TGTGCCAGCAGTGAAACATGGGGGCAAGAGACCCAGTACTTC.

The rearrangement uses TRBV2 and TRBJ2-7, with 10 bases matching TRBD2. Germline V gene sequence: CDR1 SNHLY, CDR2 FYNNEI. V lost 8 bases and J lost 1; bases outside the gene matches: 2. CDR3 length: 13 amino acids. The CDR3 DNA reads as TGTGCCAGCCAGCGGGAGGGATCCTACGAGCAGTACTTC. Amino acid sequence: CASQREGSYEQYF.

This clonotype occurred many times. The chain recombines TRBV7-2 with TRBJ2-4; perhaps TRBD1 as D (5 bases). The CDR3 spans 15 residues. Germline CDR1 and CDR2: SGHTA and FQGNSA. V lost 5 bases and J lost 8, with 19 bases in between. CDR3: CASSPTGRVTDIQYF. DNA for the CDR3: TGTGCCAGCAGCCCCACGGGCAGGGTTACAGACATTCAGTACTTC.

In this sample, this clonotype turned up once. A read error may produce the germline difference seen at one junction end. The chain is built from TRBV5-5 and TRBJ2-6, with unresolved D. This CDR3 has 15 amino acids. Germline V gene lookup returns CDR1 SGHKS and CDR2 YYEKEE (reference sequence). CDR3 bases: TGCTCCAGCAGCTTGAGTGAATCTGGGGCCAACGTCCTGACTTTC. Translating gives CSSSLSESGANVLTF.

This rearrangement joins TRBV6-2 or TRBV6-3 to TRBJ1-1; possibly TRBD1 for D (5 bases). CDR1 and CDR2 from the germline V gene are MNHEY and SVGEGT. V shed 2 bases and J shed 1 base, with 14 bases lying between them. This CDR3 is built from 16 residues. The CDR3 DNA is TGTGCCAGCAGTTACGAGTATATGGGGACGAACACTGAAGCTTTCTTT. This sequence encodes CASSYEYMGTNTEAFF.

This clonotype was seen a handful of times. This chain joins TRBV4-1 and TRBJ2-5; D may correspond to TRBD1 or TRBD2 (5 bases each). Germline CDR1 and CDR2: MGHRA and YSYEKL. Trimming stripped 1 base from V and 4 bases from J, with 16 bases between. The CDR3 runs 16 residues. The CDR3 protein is CASSQGVRGAGETQYF. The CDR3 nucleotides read TGCGCCAGCAGCCAAGGTGTCAGAGGGGCGGGAGAGACCCAGTACTTC.

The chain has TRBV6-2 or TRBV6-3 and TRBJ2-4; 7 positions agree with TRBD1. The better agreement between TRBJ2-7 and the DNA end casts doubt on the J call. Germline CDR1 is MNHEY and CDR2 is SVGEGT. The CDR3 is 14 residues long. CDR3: CASSYQGGRYEQYF. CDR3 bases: TGTGCCAGCAGTTACCAAGGGGGCCGGTACGAGCAGTACTTC.